The T cell receptor (beta chain) under discussion was sequenced for a study of molecular identifiers for immune sequencing clone quantification (dated by TCRdb to the late 2010s). Study-level background: For a replicate experiment, RNA from roughly 18,000 or 92,000 naive CD8 T cells was divided into five aliquots, and four of the five aliquots were sequenced. CD8 T cells were used in a methods study to benchmark molecular-identifier clustering-based TCR repertoire sequencing (MIDCIRS) and TCR RNA copy counting. Results and caveats for the whole study, not just this receptor: Highly expanded clone sizes could be underestimated because identical TCR molecules may share a barcode. Even against a background of some 1 million naive CD8 T cells, spiked-in Jurkat TCR RNA amounting to a single cell's worth was reported to be detectable. When barcode sub-clustering was omitted, TCR diversity was inflated by chimeric consensus sequences, with chimeras reaching as high as 47%. Naive libraries contained spiked-in Jurkat TCR RNA (approximately nine copies' worth), which is not part of the donor repertoire. Approximately 3.1 recovered TCR RNA copies per cell were obtained by modeling, versus 9 to 10 by digital PCR, implying a capture efficiency of approximately 27%. In CMV-specific effector cells, clones with more than 20 RNA copies contained over 99% of molecules, whereas in naive cells such clones contained under 1% of molecules.

Libraries of naive CD8 T cells were generated from roughly 21,000 to 960,000 sorted cells, with 10%, 30% or 50% of the purified RNA used. Naive CD8 T cells were FACS-sorted as CD8+CD4-CCR7+CD45RA+ on a BD FACSAria II into RLT Plus buffer. To test detection sensitivity, Jurkat RNA equal to around nine TCR copies was added to samples of about 20,000-1,000,000 naive CD8 T cells. CD8 T cells were enriched using RosetteSep CD8+ T Cell Enrichment Cocktail and Ficoll-Paque, and the enriched cells then underwent ACK red cell lysis. This clonotype turned up a few times. No cognate antigen has been identified for it. No per-base quality is available; no much larger clone lies one base away. Library prep was done by PCR. Reads for this sample came from a NextSeq 500. Preparation of bulk TCR libraries followed a previously described approach, with the TCR primers listed in Table S5. Purification of total RNA was performed with the Qiagen AllPrep DNA/RNA kit. Before any analysis, reads coming from multiple sequencing runs of the same library were combined into one pool. From the authors' description of their analysis: Reads were retained only if an exact TCR constant sequence was present, and the retained reads were trimmed to 150 nt and grouped according to their 12-nt molecular barcodes. Within each barcode group, reads were sub-clustered at a 15% Levenshtein threshold, and quality-weighted consensus sequences were built per RNA molecule. Non-functional sequences were filtered out, along with any lower-count sequence sitting one edit away from another sequence. Based on a fit of two negative binomial distributions, barcode sub-clusters having less than 20% of the maximum read count were discarded. Through fastp at Q25 and MiXCR, TCRdb rebuilt clones from the public reads, retaining in-frame beta chains. Identical CDR3 protein sequences are pooled into one entry, listed with their most common genes and DNA. TCRdb assigned the V and J calls; the authors' analysis was not used. Here the sample has around 470,000 distinct CDR3 sequences; 25% occur a single time. Of the sample, under 0.85% is held by the ten largest clones.

V is pared back by 4 bases and J by 2 bases, with 11 bases lying between the germline termini. Taken from cysteine to phenylalanine, the CDR3 has 14 residues. The CDR3 DNA has 42 bases and is translated from base 1. From a lookup of the germline V gene (reference sequence), CDR1 and CDR2 are LNHDA and SQIVND. Recombination connected TRBV19 to TRBJ2-5; confidence is insufficient to name the D gene. What was sequenced was naive CD8+ T cells from blood, with Jurkat cell RNA spiked in. The cell subset or site label for this specimen denotes: FACS-sorted CD8+CD4-CCR7+CD45RA+ naive T cells. The receptor was derived from a human donor in good health. Some libraries in this study had Jurkat cell RNA spiked in. The base sequence is TGTGCCAGTAGTACGTACAGCGCACAAGAGACCCAGTACTTC. This is translated as CASSTYSAQETQYF.